The text below deals with one TCR beta chain. The CDR3 has 14 amino acids. Germline values: CDR1 SGHVS, CDR2 FQNEAQ. Trimming took off 1 base at V and 6 bases at J, with 10 bases between the two ends. This specimen belongs to a study of blood T cell repertoires in COVID-19. Assay used: immunoSEQ multiplex PCR; TCRdb lists only in-frame clones, some missing. The table has about 76,000 clones, about four fifths seen once. The rearrangement joins TRBV7-8 to TRBJ2-1; D unclear. Sequenced sample: peripheral blood. This receptor was identified in a woman aged 55-75 years with acute or convalescent COVID-19. The CDR3 here is CASSLVGNSNEQFF. The DNA for the CDR3 is TGTGCCAGCAGCTTAGTGGGCAATTCCAATGAGCAGTTCTTC.